This paragraph reports one TCR beta chain. This record belongs to a study of cytotoxic CD8 clonotypes in ibrutinib-treated CLL. The wider study: Response sampling took place at median 12 months of treatment, range 6 to 36.

The method was immunoSEQ multiplex PCR; TCRdb's version includes in-frame clones alone and lacks a portion of them. This sample has approximately 100,000 clones, with 77% found just once. The length of the CDR3 is 15 residues. V dropped 4 bases and J dropped 3; count of bases not matched to a gene: 7. CDR1 is LGHNA and CDR2 is YSLEER in the germline V gene. The chain carries TRBV4-3 and TRBJ2-7, with 9 positions matching TRBD2. The TCR originated in a human donor with chronic lymphocytic leukemia. Sequencing was performed on PBMCs, taken after 24 months of ibrutinib treatment. CDR3 nucleotide sequence: TGCGCCAGCAGCCGCCGACTAGCGGTTGACTACGAGCAGTACTTC. Its protein is CASSRRLAVDYEQYF.